This T cell receptor (beta chain) originates from a study of CD8 T cells in Susac syndrome. Reverse transcription of about 0.5 to 1 ug RNA was carried out with random hexamers. One entry per CDR3 protein, called by TCRdb with MiXCR from the immunoSEQ multiplex PCR reads. The data contain about 180,000 distinct CDR3 sequences, roughly 94% of them singletons. The sequence was collected from a human donor with Susac syndrome. Sequencing was performed on CD4+ T cells from PBMCs.

This chain's CDR3 is CTSSQDGRLSSYEQYF. The CDR3 DNA is TGCACCAGCAGCCAAGATGGAAGGCTAAGCTCCTACGAGCAGTACTTC. The V and J genes are TRBV1 and TRBJ2-7. TRBV1 is flagged as a pseudogene. The CDR3 has 16 residues.